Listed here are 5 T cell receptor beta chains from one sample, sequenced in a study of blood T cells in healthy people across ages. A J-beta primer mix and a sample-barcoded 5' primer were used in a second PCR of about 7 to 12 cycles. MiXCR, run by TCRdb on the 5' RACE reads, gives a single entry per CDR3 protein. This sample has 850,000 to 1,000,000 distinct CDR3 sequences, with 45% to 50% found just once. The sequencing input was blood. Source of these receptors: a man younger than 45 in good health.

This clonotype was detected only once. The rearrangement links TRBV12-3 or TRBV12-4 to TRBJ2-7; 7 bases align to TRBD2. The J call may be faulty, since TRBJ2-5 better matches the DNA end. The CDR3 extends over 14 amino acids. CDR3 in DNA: TGTGCCAGCAGACCTTTTGCGGGGGAAGAGACCCAGTACTTC. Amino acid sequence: CASRPFAGEETQYF.

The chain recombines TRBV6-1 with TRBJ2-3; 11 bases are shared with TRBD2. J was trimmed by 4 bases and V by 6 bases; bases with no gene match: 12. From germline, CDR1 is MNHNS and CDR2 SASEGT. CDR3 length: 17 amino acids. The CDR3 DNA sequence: TGTGCCAGCAGAAAACTAGCGGGGGCGACTCTCGCAGATACGCAGTATTTT. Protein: CASRKLAGATLADTQYF.

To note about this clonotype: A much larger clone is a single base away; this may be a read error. CDR3 sequence (DNA): TGTGCCAGCAGCAAACACCGGGACTTGCTAAATGAGCAGTACTTC. Translation: CASSKHRDLLNEQYF. The chain uses TRBV7-2 and TRBJ2-5; possible D gene TRBD2, 6 bases. The CDR3 sequence is 15 residues long. Trimming stripped 5 bases from V and 11 bases from J, with 24 bases between. CDR1 SGHTA and CDR2 FQGNSA come from the germline V gene.

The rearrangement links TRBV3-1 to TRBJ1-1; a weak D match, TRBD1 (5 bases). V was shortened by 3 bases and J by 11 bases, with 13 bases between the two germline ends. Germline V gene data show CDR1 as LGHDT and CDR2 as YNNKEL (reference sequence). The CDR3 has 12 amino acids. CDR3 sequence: CASSQGGGVAFF. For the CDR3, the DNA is TGTGCCAGCAGCCAGGGTGGGGGTGTTGCTTTCTTT.

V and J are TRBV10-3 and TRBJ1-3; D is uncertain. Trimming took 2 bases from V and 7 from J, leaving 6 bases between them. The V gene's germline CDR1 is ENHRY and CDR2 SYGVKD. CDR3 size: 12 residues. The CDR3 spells CAISERSNTIYF. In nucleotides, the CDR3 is TGTGCCATCAGTGAGAGGTCGAACACCATATATTTT.